This T cell receptor beta chain was found in a study of T-cell reconstitution after alpha-beta-depleted transplantation in children. V lost 3 bases, J lost 1 base, and 19 bases lay in between. The CDR3 is 17 amino acids. From germline, CDR1 is SEHNR and CDR2 FQNEAQ (reference sequence). As it was prepared, the TCRbeta library received unique molecular identifiers. One entry per CDR3 protein, called by TCRdb with MiXCR from the PCR reads. The sample gives roughly 500,000 distinct CDR3 sequences, approximately 20% of which show up once; 3% to 3.5% is in the top ten. Source: PBMCs from the stem cell graft donor, taken from the stem cell graft. The sequence was obtained from a human donor who donated a stem cell graft to a child with acute lymphoblastic leukemia. The chain employs TRBV7-9 and TRBJ2-7; D gene ambiguous. CDR3 sequence (DNA): TGTGCCAGCAGCTTGGAGACGTCTGGGATTAGTTCCTACGAGCAGTACTTC. Translated: CASSLETSGISSYEQYF.